This record looks at one TCR beta chain sequence and its context. Antigen: not known. The data originate from a study of T cell responses to AZD1222 COVID-19 vaccine. Notes on the study in general: AZD1222 recipients seropositive at baseline numbered only six or seven. Clonal diversity was possibly underestimated; the donors were predominantly white British and more often female.

Libraries were prepared by immunoSEQ multiplex PCR; TCRdb keeps only in-frame clonotypes and omits some of them. The sample lists about 83,000 clones, roughly 90% occurring once. The source material was peripheral blood, sampled on day 0 of MenACWY control vaccination. The source is an adult in good health.

The CDR3 coding sequence is TGTGCCAGCAGCCGTGGGGGATCTGGCACAGATACGCAGTATTTT. Translated, it gives CASSRGGSGTDTQYF. The gene calls are TRBV7-8 and TRBJ2-3; D could derive from TRBD1 or TRBD2 (5 bases each). Germline CDR1 SGHVS, CDR2 FQNEAQ. Trimming removed 5 bases from V and 1 base from J, with 13 bases in between. The CDR3 runs to 15 residues.